These 10 T cell receptor beta chains were all obtained from the same sample, sequenced in a study of CD8 T cells in Susac syndrome. With random hexamers, reverse transcription was performed on roughly 0.5 to 1 ug of RNA. TCRdb re-called the immunoSEQ multiplex PCR reads through MiXCR, storing one row per CDR3 protein. The repertoire holds fewer than 150,000 distinct CDR3 sequences, with about 93% as singletons. The source material was CD8+ T cells from PBMCs. These receptors all stem from a human donor with multiple sclerosis.

The chain combines TRBV5-4 with TRBJ1-1; TRBD1 is a possible D gene (5 bases). Trimming shortened V by 4 bases and J by 6 bases, and 7 bases separated the two germline ends. Germline lookup yields CDR1 SGHNT and CDR2 YYREEE (reference sequence). The length of the CDR3 is 11 residues. The CDR3 DNA follows: TGTGCCAGCAGCGTGGGACCTGAAGCTTTCTTT. Translating it yields CASSVGPEAFF.

The rearrangement uses TRBV18 and TRBJ1-5; 9 bases are shared with TRBD1. Trimming took 0 bases from V and 7 from J; bases not matched to a gene: 4. CDR1 and CDR2 (germline): KGHSH, LQKENI. The CDR3 length is 15 residues. CDR3 sequence (DNA): TGTGCCAGCTCACCACCGGGGACAGGGTTGCAGCCCCAGCATTTT. Protein: CASSPPGTGLQPQHF.

There are a few counts of this clonotype. The J gene is TRBJ2-3, the V gene TRBV12-3 or TRBV12-4, with D uncertain. The V end lost 2 bases, the J end lost 2 bases, and 2 bases lay between the germline ends. The CDR3 totals 12 residues. CDR3 bases: TGTGCCAGCAGTTTAAACACAGATACGCAGTATTTT. Translating gives CASSLNTDTQYF.

This rearrangement joins TRBV28 to TRBJ2-7; 8 nucleotides line up with TRBD1. The CDR3 extends over 12 amino acids. Germline V CDR1 and CDR2: MDHEN, SYDVKM. V dropped 8 bases and J dropped 5; count of bases not matched to a gene: 5. The CDR3 DNA reads TGTGCCAGCGACAGGGGAGGAGACGAGCAGTACTTC. Translation: CASDRGGDEQYF.

This clonotype has a single count. The V call is TRBV6-5, the J call TRBJ2-1; 10 bases agree with TRBD2. V lost 2 bases to trimming and J lost 7 bases; unmatched junction nucleotides: 2. The CDR3 loop spans 14 amino acids. Germline CDR1 MNHEY, CDR2 SVGAGI. The CDR3 DNA is TGTGCCAGCAGTTACGGGACTAGCGAAAATGAGCAGTTCTTC. The encoded protein is CASSYGTSENEQFF.

The chain carries TRBV27 and TRBJ2-7; unclear D gene. This CDR3 region has 14 residues. Germline V gene sequence: CDR1 MNHEY, CDR2 SMNVEV (reference sequence). V was cut by 4 bases and J by 1 base, with 11 bases left in between. CDR3 sequence: CASSSFEKSYEQYF. CDR3 DNA sequence: TGTGCCAGCAGTTCCTTCGAAAAGTCCTACGAGCAGTACTTC.

In this sample, this clonotype turned up a few times. The rearrangement links TRBV4-3 to TRBJ2-5; D not certain. V lost 0 bases and J 1 base, leaving 9 bases between the germline ends. Per germline, CDR1 LGHNA and CDR2 YSLEER. The CDR3 is 15 amino acids. The CDR3 protein is CASSQDEGPQETQYF. In nucleotides, the CDR3 is TGCGCCAGCAGCCAAGACGAAGGCCCCCAAGAGACCCAGTACTTC.

The chain has TRBV13 and TRBJ1-2, with 10 bases aligning to TRBD1. There are 16 residues in the CDR3. CDR1 and CDR2 (germline): PRHDT, FYEKMQ (reference sequence). Losses at the gene ends were 4 bases for V and 4 bases for J; bases not matched to a gene: 9. The CDR3 is CASSSPGQGLFYGYTF. The CDR3 DNA reads TGTGCCAGCAGCTCACCGGGACAGGGGTTATTCTATGGCTACACCTTC.

The V and J genes are TRBV13 and TRBJ2-5; 11 nucleotides agree with TRBD2. CDR3 length equals 16 residues. From germline, CDR1 is PRHDT and CDR2 FYEKMQ (reference sequence). After removal of 5 bases from V and 4 bases from J, the junction contained 9 bases not matched to a gene. The CDR3: CASSGFSGRATETQYF. The CDR3, as DNA: TGTGCCAGCAGCGGGTTTAGCGGGAGGGCCACAGAGACCCAGTACTTC.

The gene calls are TRBV15 and TRBJ1-2, with 7 bases that match TRBD1. This CDR3 region has 14 residues. The ends lost 3 bases at V and 7 bases at J; junction bases unmatched: 8. Germline V gives CDR1 LNHNV, CDR2 YYDKDF (reference sequence). CDR3: CATSRNRGMAGYTF. The CDR3 DNA follows: TGTGCCACCAGCAGGAACAGGGGAATGGCTGGCTACACCTTC.